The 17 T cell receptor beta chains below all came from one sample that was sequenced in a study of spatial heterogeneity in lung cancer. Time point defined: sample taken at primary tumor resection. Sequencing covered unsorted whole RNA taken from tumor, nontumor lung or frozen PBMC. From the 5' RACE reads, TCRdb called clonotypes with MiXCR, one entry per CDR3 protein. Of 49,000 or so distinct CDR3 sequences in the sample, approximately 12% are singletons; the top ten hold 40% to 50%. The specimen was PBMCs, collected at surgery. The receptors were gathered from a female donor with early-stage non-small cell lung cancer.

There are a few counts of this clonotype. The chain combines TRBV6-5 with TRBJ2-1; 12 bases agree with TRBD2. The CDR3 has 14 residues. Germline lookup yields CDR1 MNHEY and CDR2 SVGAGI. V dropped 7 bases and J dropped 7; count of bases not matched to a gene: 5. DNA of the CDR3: TGTGCCAGCACCCGACTAGCGGGGGCAAATGAGCAGTTCTTC. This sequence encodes CASTRLAGANEQFF.

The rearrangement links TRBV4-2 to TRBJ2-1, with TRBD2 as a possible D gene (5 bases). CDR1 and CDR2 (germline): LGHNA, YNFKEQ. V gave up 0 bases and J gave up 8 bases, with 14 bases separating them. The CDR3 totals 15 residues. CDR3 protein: CASSQDLASRYEQFF. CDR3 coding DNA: TGTGCCAGCAGCCAAGATTTAGCTAGCCGATATGAGCAGTTCTTC.

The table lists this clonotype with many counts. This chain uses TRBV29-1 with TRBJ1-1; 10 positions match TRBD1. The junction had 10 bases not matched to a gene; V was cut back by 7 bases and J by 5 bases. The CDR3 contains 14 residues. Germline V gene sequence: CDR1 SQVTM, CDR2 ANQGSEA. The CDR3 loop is CSAQRDRGGTEAFF. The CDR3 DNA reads TGCAGCGCCCAGCGGGACAGGGGTGGGACTGAAGCTTTCTTT.

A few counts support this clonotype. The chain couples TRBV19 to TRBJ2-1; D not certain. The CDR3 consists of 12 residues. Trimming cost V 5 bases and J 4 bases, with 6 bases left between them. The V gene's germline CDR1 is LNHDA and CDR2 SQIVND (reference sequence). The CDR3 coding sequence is TGTGCCAGTAGTGAAGGATACAATGAGCAGTTCTTC. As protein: CASSEGYNEQFF.

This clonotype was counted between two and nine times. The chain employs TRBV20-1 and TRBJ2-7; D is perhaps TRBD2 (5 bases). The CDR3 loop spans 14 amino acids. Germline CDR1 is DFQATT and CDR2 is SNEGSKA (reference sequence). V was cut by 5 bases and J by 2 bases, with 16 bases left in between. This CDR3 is CSAPPARVAYEQYF. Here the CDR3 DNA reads TGCAGTGCTCCCCCCGCGAGGGTCGCCTACGAGCAGTACTTC.

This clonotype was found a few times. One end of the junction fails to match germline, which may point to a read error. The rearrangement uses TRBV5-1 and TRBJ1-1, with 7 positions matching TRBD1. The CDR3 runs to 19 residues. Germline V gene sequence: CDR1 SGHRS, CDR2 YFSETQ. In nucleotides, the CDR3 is TGCGCCAGCAGATTGGGAAGGGGCTCTCAGGGGGGAAGGAACACTGAAGCTTTCTTT. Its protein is CASRLGRGSQGGRNTEAFF. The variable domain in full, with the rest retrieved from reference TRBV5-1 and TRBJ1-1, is KAGVTQTPRYLIKTRGQQVTLSCSPISGHRSVSWYQQTPGQGLQFLFEYFSETQRNKGNFPGRFSGRQFSNSRSEMNVSTLELGDSALYLCASRLGRGSQGGRNTEAFFGQGTRLTVV.

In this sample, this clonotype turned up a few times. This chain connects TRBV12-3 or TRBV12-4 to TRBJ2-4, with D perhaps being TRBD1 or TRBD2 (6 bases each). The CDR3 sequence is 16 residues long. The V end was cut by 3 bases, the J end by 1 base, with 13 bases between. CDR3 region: CASSFGGRGAKNIQYF. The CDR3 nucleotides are TGTGCCAGCAGTTTTGGGGGGCGAGGGGCCAAAAACATTCAGTACTTC.

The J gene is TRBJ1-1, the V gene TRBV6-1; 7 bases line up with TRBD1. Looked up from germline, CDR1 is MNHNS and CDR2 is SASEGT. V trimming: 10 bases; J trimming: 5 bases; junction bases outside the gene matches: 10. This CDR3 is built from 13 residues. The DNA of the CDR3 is TGTGCCACAAAACCGACAGGGAGGACTGAAGCTTTCTTT. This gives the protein CATKPTGRTEAFF.

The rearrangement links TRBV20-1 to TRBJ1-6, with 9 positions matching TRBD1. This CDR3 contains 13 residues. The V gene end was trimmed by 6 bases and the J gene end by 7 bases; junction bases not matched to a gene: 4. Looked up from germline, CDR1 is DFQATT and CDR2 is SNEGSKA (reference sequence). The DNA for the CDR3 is TGCAGTGCGGGGGACAGGGCAAATTCACCCCTCCACTTT. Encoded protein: CSAGDRANSPLHF.

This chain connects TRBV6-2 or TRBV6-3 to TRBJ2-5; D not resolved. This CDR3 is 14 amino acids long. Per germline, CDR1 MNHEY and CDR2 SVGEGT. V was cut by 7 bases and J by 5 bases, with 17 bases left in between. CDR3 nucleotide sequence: TGTGCCAGCACCCATTCGACATATGGGGAGACCCAGTACTTC. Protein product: CASTHSTYGETQYF.

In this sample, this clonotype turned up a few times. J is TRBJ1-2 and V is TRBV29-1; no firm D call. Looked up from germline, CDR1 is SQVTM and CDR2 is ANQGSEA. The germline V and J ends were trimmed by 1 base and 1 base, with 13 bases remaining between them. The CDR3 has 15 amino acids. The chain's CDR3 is CSVEGREGDNYGYTF. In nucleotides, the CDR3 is TGCAGCGTTGAAGGTCGAGAGGGAGATAACTATGGCTACACCTTC.

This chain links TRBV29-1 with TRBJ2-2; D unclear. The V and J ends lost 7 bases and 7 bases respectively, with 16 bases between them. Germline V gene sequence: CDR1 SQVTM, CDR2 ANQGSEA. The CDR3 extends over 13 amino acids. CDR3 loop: CSARSGVVGELFF. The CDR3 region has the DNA TGCAGCGCTCGTAGTGGGGTCGTCGGGGAGCTGTTTTTT.

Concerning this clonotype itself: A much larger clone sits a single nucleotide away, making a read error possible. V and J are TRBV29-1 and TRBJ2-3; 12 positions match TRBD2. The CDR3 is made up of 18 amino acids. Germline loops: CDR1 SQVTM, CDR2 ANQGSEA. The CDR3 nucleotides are TGCAGGGTCGACTACATGTGGGCTAGCGGGGGGGCCACAGATACGCAGTATTTT. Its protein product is CRVDYMWASGGATDTQYF.

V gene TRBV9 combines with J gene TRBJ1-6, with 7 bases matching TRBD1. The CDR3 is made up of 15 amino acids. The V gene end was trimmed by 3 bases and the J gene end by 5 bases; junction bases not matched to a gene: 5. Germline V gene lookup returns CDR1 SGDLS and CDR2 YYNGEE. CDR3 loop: CASSAQGLDNSPLHF. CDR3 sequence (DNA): TGTGCCAGCAGCGCACAGGGGCTAGATAATTCACCCCTCCACTTT.

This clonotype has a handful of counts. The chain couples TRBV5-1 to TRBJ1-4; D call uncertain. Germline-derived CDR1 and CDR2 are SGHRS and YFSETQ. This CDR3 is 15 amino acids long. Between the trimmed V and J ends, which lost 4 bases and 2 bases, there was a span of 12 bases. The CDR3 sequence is CASSAAGKTNEKLFF. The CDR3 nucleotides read TGCGCCAGCAGCGCGGCCGGGAAGACTAATGAAAAACTGTTTTTT.

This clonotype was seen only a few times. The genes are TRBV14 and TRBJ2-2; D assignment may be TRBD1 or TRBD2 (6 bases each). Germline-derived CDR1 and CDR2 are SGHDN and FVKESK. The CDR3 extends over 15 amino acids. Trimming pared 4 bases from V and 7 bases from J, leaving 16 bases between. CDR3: CASSPVGQRVGELFF. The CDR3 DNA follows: TGTGCCAGCAGCCCGGTCGGACAGCGGGTCGGGGAGCTGTTTTTT.

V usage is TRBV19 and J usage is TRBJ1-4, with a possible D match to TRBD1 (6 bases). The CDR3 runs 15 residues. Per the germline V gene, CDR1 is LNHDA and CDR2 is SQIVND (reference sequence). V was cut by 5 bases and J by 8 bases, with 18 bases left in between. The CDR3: CASSVGDTGSEKLFF. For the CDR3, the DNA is TGTGCCAGTAGTGTGGGGGACACCGGGAGCGAAAAACTGTTTTTT. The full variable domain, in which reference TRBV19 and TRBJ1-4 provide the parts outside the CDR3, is DGGITQSPKYLFRKEGQNVTLSCEQNLNHDAMYWYRQDPGQGLRLIYYSQIVNDFQKGDIAEGYSVSREKKESFPLTVTSAQKNPTAFYLCASSVGDTGSEKLFFGSGTQLSVL.